This T cell receptor (beta chain) appears in the sequencing data of a study of T cells in localized non-small cell lung cancer. The trim removed 2 bases at V and 6 bases at J, leaving 7 bases unmatched. Per the germline V gene, CDR1 is PRHDT and CDR2 is FYEKMQ (reference sequence). The CDR3 extends over 16 amino acids. TCRdb keeps only in-frame clones here, not all; method: immunoSEQ multiplex PCR. In the table there are about 77,000 clones, more than 75% of which are singletons. Findings and limits, study-wide: Out of the top 100 tumor clones, a median approximately 57 were seen in adjacent lung.

About this clone itself: What it binds is unknown.

Sequenced material: peripheral blood, taken before any cancer treatment. The chain joins TRBV13 to TRBJ1-2; 12 nucleotides agree with TRBD1. This receptor was identified in a woman aged 35 to 70 with stage I squamous cell lung carcinoma. The CDR3 DNA reads as TGTGCCAGCAGCTTAACGGGGACAGGGGGCGGGAATGGCTACACCTTC. This encodes CASSLTGTGGGNGYTF. The variable domain in full, completed from reference TRBV13 and TRBJ1-2, reads AAGVIQSPRHLIKEKRETATLKCYPIPRHDTVYWYQQGPGQDPQFLISFYEKMQSDKGSIPDRFSAQQFSDYHSELNMSSLELGDSALYFCASSLTGTGGGNGYTFGSGTRLTVV.